This T cell receptor beta chain was recovered during a study of response to subunit inactivated influenza vaccine. Whole-study findings and limits: There was a suggestion from the authors that each seasonal influenza vaccination recruits few new T cells.

One entry per CDR3 protein, called by TCRdb with MiXCR from the RT-PCR reads. The data show around 580,000 distinct CDR3 sequences, about 11% seen once. This clonotype was seen a few times. Antigen: not known. The specimen was PBMCs from blood, collected on the day of vaccination. This clonotype was sampled from a man aged 45 to 65 who received an inactivated influenza vaccine.

Here the CDR3 DNA reads TGTGCCAGCAGCCCAGCACGGGGCGTGAACACTGAAGCTTTCTTT. This sequence encodes CASSPARGVNTEAFF. This sequence joins TRBV7-8 and TRBJ1-1, with D perhaps matching TRBD1 (5 bases). V lost 5 bases to trimming and J lost 0 bases, with 13 bases between them. From germline, CDR1 is SGHVS and CDR2 FQNEAQ. This CDR3 has 15 amino acids.